This T cell receptor beta chain was sequenced during a study of blood T cell repertoires in COVID-19. On the study more broadly: The samples span acute and convalescent COVID-19 from the United States, Italy and Spain. The cDNA or gDNA used as material had been derived from T cells, B-cell-depleted T cells, or PBMCs.

CDR3 length equals 15 residues. The V segment lost 4 bases and the J segment 6 bases; nucleotides outside the gene matches: 6. Per germline, CDR1 LNHDA and CDR2 SQIVND (reference sequence). Libraries were prepared by immunoSEQ multiplex PCR; TCRdb keeps only in-frame clonotypes and omits some of them. The table has about 170,000 clones, about 87% seen once. Sequenced input: peripheral blood. The V gene is TRBV19, the J gene TRBJ1-5, with 10 bases that match TRBD1. This TCR was sampled from a man aged 55 to 70 with acute or convalescent COVID-19. Written as DNA, the CDR3 is TGTGCCAGTAGTACACCGGACAGGGGGGCTCAGCCCCAGCATTTT. Translation gives CASSTPDRGAQPQHF.